The next 25 T cell receptor beta chains were all read from a single sample in a study of Graves' ophthalmopathy and Graves' hyperthyroidism. Scientists amplified the TCR beta CDR3 regions from RNA transcripts. Second-round multiplex PCR came after first-round RT-PCR with HTBI primers. TCRdb re-called the multiplex PCR reads through MiXCR, storing one row per CDR3 protein. The sample records about 740,000 distinct CDR3 sequences, 40% being singletons. Sequenced sample: peripheral blood. The receptors were gathered from an adult man with Graves' ophthalmopathy.

The chain joins TRBV30 to TRBJ2-7; 7 bases are shared with TRBD1. The CDR3 is 13 residues long. The germline V gene has CDR1 GTSNPN and CDR2 SVGIG (reference sequence). Losses at the gene ends were 4 bases for V and 3 bases for J; bases not matched to a gene: 6. In nucleotides, the CDR3 is TGTGCCTGGACTCGGGACAGCTACTACGAGCAGTACTTC. Translation: CAWTRDSYYEQYF.

The chain links TRBV6-6 to TRBJ1-5; no reliable D call. V shed 3 bases and J shed 6 bases, with 6 bases lying between them. CDR1 MNHNY and CDR2 SVGAGI come from the germline V gene (reference sequence). This CDR3 has 12 amino acids. This CDR3 reads CASSYQPQPQHF. The CDR3 DNA reads as TGTGCCAGCAGTTATCAACCTCAGCCCCAGCATTTT.

This clonotype was detected only a few times. The rearrangement links TRBV7-9 to TRBJ2-5; 15 bases are a match to TRBD2. The trim removed 5 bases at V and 1 base at J, leaving 2 bases unmatched. The CDR3 loop spans 16 amino acids. From germline, CDR1 is SEHNR and CDR2 FQNEAQ (reference sequence). CDR3 protein: CASSGGLAGGQETQYF. The CDR3 DNA is TGTGCCAGCAGCGGGGGACTAGCGGGGGGCCAAGAGACCCAGTACTTC.

This clonotype has only a few counts. The V and J genes are TRBV9 and TRBJ1-2; a possible D gene is TRBD1 (5 bases). The germline V and J ends were trimmed by 2 bases and 4 bases, with 15 bases remaining between them. CDR1 is SGDLS, CDR2 YYNGEE, per germline. This CDR3 is 15 amino acids long. The DNA for the CDR3 is TGTGCCAGCAGCGTGGGGGACCAACTTACCTATGGCTACACCTTC. This translates into CASSVGDQLTYGYTF.

A remark on this clonotype: This may be a read error, as it is one base from a much larger clone. The chain employs TRBV7-2 and TRBJ1-4; D is uncertain. Germline lookup yields CDR1 SGHTA and CDR2 FQGNSA. The CDR3 runs to 16 residues. V lost 1 base and J lost 6, with 15 bases in between. The DNA for the CDR3 is TGTGCCAGCAGCTTAGTTTGGGGTGGTGGGGATGAAAAACTGTTTTTT. This codes for CASSLVWGGGDEKLFF.

This clonotype was seen only a few times. The CDR3: CSVEADRGRPEAFF. Here the CDR3 DNA reads TGCAGCGTTGAAGCGGACAGGGGAAGGCCTGAAGCTTTCTTT. This chain connects TRBV29-1 to TRBJ1-1; the match to TRBD1 covers 9 bases. Germline CDR1 and CDR2: SQVTM and ANQGSEA. J gave up 6 bases and V 1 base, and 6 bases lay outside the gene matches. This CDR3 spans 14 amino acids.

This clonotype was observed at least ten times. The chain combines TRBV19 with TRBJ1-5; D remains ambiguous. V was shortened by 3 bases and J by 1 base, with 16 bases between the two germline ends. The CDR3 extends over 17 amino acids. The germline CDR1 and CDR2 sequences are LNHDA and SQIVND (reference sequence). The chain's CDR3 is CASSMRVLRGSNQPQHF. The CDR3 DNA follows: TGTGCCAGTAGTATGAGGGTTCTTCGGGGAAGCAATCAGCCCCAGCATTTT.

The gene calls are TRBV20-1 and TRBJ2-5; 12 bases align to TRBD2. There are 14 residues in the CDR3. Germline trimming cut 4 bases from V and 3 bases from J; bases unmatched to any gene: 3. The germline gives CDR1 DFQATT, CDR2 SNEGSKA (reference sequence). The CDR3, as DNA: TGCAGTGCTACGGGACTAGCGGGTAAAGAGACCCAGTACTTC. This codes for CSATGLAGKETQYF.

The V and J genes are TRBV6-6 and TRBJ2-5; D perhaps matches TRBD2 (5 bases). From germline, CDR1 is MNHNY and CDR2 SVGAGI (reference sequence). This CDR3 is built from 14 residues. V shed 0 bases and J shed 5 bases, with 10 bases lying between them. CDR3 sequence (DNA): TGTGCCAGCAGTTACTCGCGGGCGGATGAGACCCAGTACTTC. As protein: CASSYSRADETQYF.

This clonotype appeared many times. The chain has TRBV24-1 and TRBJ1-2, with D tentatively TRBD1 (6 bases). Germline V CDR1 and CDR2: KGHDR, SFDVKD. The CDR3 has 13 residues. Trimming removed 4 bases at V and 9 bases at J, with 14 bases between. The CDR3 coding sequence is TGTGCCACCAGTGACCAAAACACAGGGAGCTACACCTTC. It is translated as CATSDQNTGSYTF.

This clonotype has ten or more counts. V and J are TRBV6-1 and TRBJ1-2, with a weak D call TRBD1 (5 bases). Trimming shortened V by 10 bases and J by 5 bases, and 14 bases separated the two germline ends. CDR1 MNHNS and CDR2 SASEGT come from the germline V gene. This CDR3 comprises 12 residues. CDR3 sequence reads: CATVDEGYGYTF. DNA of the CDR3: TGTGCCACCGTAGACGAGGGGTATGGCTACACCTTC.

This clonotype has just a few counts. This chain joins TRBV6-6 and TRBJ1-1; 10 nucleotides match TRBD1. The germline V gene encodes CDR1 MNHNY and CDR2 SVGAGI (reference sequence). The CDR3 has 14 amino acids. Trimming cost V 6 bases and J 4 bases; bases outside gene matches: 5. The CDR3 nucleotides read TGTGCCAGCAGGCTGACAGGGGGCGGCACTGAAGCTTTCTTT. Protein product: CASRLTGGGTEAFF.

On this clonotype itself: The junction shows a germline mismatch at one end, possibly a read error. The J gene is TRBJ1-1, the V gene TRBV10-3; D not resolved. The CDR3 totals 15 residues. The V gene's germline CDR1 is ENHRY and CDR2 SYGVKD. The DNA of the CDR3 is TGTGCCAGCAGTGAAGTTGTCAGAAGGAACACTGAAGCTTTCTTT. Its translation is CASSEVVRRNTEAFF.

A note on this clonotype: A single base separates this from a much larger clone, so it may be a read error. J is TRBJ2-5 and V is TRBV7-2; a possible D gene is TRBD1 (5 bases). Looked up from germline, CDR1 is SGHTA and CDR2 is FQGNSA. The ends were cut back, 5 bases at V and 5 bases at J, with 9 bases in the middle. This CDR3 is built from 12 residues. The CDR3 sequence: CASSPTVETQYF. For the CDR3, the DNA is TGTGCCAGCAGCCCGACAGTCGAGACCCAGTACTTC.

The table lists this clonotype with many counts. The chain carries TRBV7-9 and TRBJ1-3; 9 bases align to TRBD1. Germline CDR1 reads SEHNR; CDR2 reads FQNEAQ (reference sequence). The length of the CDR3 is 16 residues. After removal of 4 bases from V and 1 base from J, the junction contained 5 bases not matched to a gene. DNA for the CDR3: TGTGCCAGCAGCTCCGGACAGGGGATATCTGGAAACACCATATATTTT. It yields the protein CASSSGQGISGNTIYF. The variable domain in full, with the rest retrieved from reference TRBV7-9 and TRBJ1-3, is DTGVSQNPRHKITKRGQNVTFRCDPISEHNRLYWYRQTLGQGPEFLTYFQNEAQLEKSRLLSDRFSAERPKGSFSTLEIQRTEQGDSAMYLCASSSGQGISGNTIYFGEGSWLTVV.

This clonotype was counted between two and nine times. CDR3 sequence (DNA): TGTGCCAGCAGTGAAATCGGTCATAGCAATCAGCCCCAGCATTTT. This translates into CASSEIGHSNQPQHF. V usage is TRBV6-1 and J usage is TRBJ1-5; D ambiguous. CDR3 length: 15 residues. Germline CDR1 MNHNS, CDR2 SASEGT. V lost 2 bases to trimming and J lost 0 bases, with 8 bases between them.

J is TRBJ1-4 and V is TRBV6-5, with D hard to call. CDR3 length: 16 amino acids. Germline CDR1 MNHEY, CDR2 SVGAGI. V was cut by 3 bases and J by 5 bases, with 16 bases left in between. CDR3 sequence: CASSYGSGQRNEKLFF. CDR3 in DNA: TGTGCCAGCAGTTATGGATCGGGCCAACGAAATGAAAAACTGTTTTTT.

This rearrangement joins TRBV2 to TRBJ2-7; TRBD2 matches at 13 bases. The CDR3 runs 14 residues. V lost 6 bases to trimming and J lost 5 bases; unmatched junction nucleotides: 4. CDR1 and CDR2 from the germline V gene are SNHLY and FYNNEI. The CDR3 reads CASSPGTSGNEQYF. CDR3 bases: TGTGCCAGCAGCCCCGGGACTAGCGGGAACGAGCAGTACTTC.

The rearrangement links TRBV7-9 to TRBJ2-2; D gene uncertain. CDR3 length: 13 amino acids. The V gene lost 5 bases and the J gene lost 5 bases, with 9 bases spanning the gap. CDR1 and CDR2 from the germline V gene are SEHNR and FQNEAQ (reference sequence). The CDR3 DNA reads as TGTGCCAGCAGCCCCGTTGAAACCGGGGAGCTGTTTTTT. Translating gives CASSPVETGELFF.

This clonotype was counted a few times. This chain links TRBV29-1 with TRBJ1-3; 12 nucleotides match TRBD1. The junction had 6 bases not matched to a gene; V was cut back by 5 bases and J by 4 bases. This CDR3 has 15 amino acids. The germline gives CDR1 SQVTM, CDR2 ANQGSEA. CDR3 sequence (DNA): TGCAGCGTTTCCGGGACAGGGGGCGCGGGAAACACCATATATTTT. As protein: CSVSGTGGAGNTIYF.

The rearrangement joins TRBV10-3 to TRBJ1-6; 9 positions match TRBD1. J lost 11 bases, V lost 10 bases, and 15 bases had no gene match. Per the germline V gene, CDR1 is ENHRY and CDR2 is SYGVKD. CDR3 length equals 15 residues. DNA of the CDR3: TGTGCCAGCAGCTACCACCAGGGACAGGGTGCACCCCTCCACTTT. As protein: CASSYHQGQGAPLHF.

This clonotype was found a few times. The genes are TRBV2 and TRBJ2-5; D is unresolved. CDR1 is SNHLY, CDR2 FYNNEI, per germline. The CDR3 runs 14 residues. The V and J ends lost 4 bases and 2 bases respectively, with 11 bases between them. CDR3 residues: CASSVFQIQETQYF. In DNA, the CDR3 is TGTGCCAGCAGTGTTTTTCAAATACAAGAGACCCAGTACTTC.

This chain joins TRBV12-3 or TRBV12-4 and TRBJ1-5; 7 bases fit TRBD1. The CDR3 covers 15 residues. The junction had 9 bases not matched to a gene; V was cut back by 4 bases and J by 6 bases. CDR3 in DNA: TGTGCCAGCAGTTCCTTAACAGGGGTTGGTCAGCCCCAGCATTTT. It yields the protein CASSSLTGVGQPQHF.

Remarks on this clonotype: No conserved phenylalanine or tryptophan ends this CDR3, so it is likely a read error. The chain is built from TRBV25-1 and TRBJ2-2; D not resolved. This CDR3 is 14 amino acids long. Trimming shortened V by 7 bases and J by 4 bases, and 13 bases separated the two germline ends. Looked up from germline, CDR1 is MGHDK and CDR2 is SYGVNS. CDR3 coding DNA: TGTGCCAGCACCGATAGCCCCAGCACCGGGGAGCTGTTTTCT. Protein product: CASTDSPSTGELFS.

The V gene is TRBV15, the J gene TRBJ1-2, with D tentatively TRBD1 (6 bases). The CDR3 runs 13 residues. Germline-derived CDR1 and CDR2 are LNHNV and YYDKDF (reference sequence). The ends were cut back, 1 base at V and 8 bases at J, with 11 bases in the middle. Here the CDR3 reads CATSRVTGSGYTF. The CDR3 coding sequence is TGTGCCACCAGCAGAGTTACAGGGTCGGGCTACACCTTC.